This T cell receptor (beta chain) was documented in a study of CD8 T cells in Susac syndrome. Peripheral blood CD8+ and CD4+ T cells were profiled by TCR beta sequencing. Treatment-naive patients with stable or active relapsing-remitting disease served as multiple sclerosis controls. Random hexamers were used to reverse transcribe the RNA input (roughly 0.5 to 1 ug). The amplification used immunoSEQ multiplex PCR on TCR beta CDR3; it spanned 54 Vbeta and 13 Jbeta. TCRdb recomputed calls from the immunoSEQ multiplex PCR reads with MiXCR, one row per CDR3 protein. This sample has 250,000 to 300,000 distinct CDR3 sequences, with 89% found just once. V was pared by 5 bases and J by 7 bases, with 2 bases between. The CDR3 covers 10 residues. The germline V gene encodes CDR1 LNHDA and CDR2 SQIVND (reference sequence).

Sequencing used CD8+ T cells from PBMCs. The rearrangement joins TRBV19 to TRBJ2-2; unclear D gene. This clonotype was obtained from a human donor with multiple sclerosis. CDR3 sequence: CASSGGELFF. CDR3 nucleotides: TGTGCCAGTAGTGGCGGGGAGCTGTTTTTT.